Following are 11 T cell receptor beta chains from one sample sequenced in a study of blood T cell repertoires in COVID-19. Assay: immunoSEQ multiplex PCR; the TCRdb copy retains only in-frame clones and omits some. The sample includes roughly 200,000 clones, roughly 88% of them seen just once. Sequenced sample: PBMCs or T cells enriched from blood (not recorded which). These receptors originate from a middle-aged woman with acute COVID-19.

V and J are TRBV19 and TRBJ1-1; 8 bases are shared with TRBD1. Germline V gene data show CDR1 as LNHDA and CDR2 as SQIVND (reference sequence). CDR3 size: 12 residues. Losses at the gene ends were 6 bases for V and 10 bases for J; bases not matched to a gene: 7. In nucleotides, the CDR3 is TGTGCCAGTAGGGACAGGGAGAGGTTAGCTTTCTTT. Its translation: CASRDRERLAFF.

The V call is TRBV29-1, the J call TRBJ2-2; 7 bases align to TRBD1. The CDR3 totals 12 residues. Germline-derived CDR1 and CDR2 are SQVTM and ANQGSEA. Unmatched junction bases numbered 4, after V lost 7 bases and J lost 5 bases. CDR3 region: CSAKTGTGELFF. In nucleotides, the CDR3 is TGCAGCGCCAAGACAGGGACCGGGGAGCTGTTTTTT.

V is TRBV7-9 and J is TRBJ2-5; TRBD1 aligns across 8 bases. Germline-derived CDR1 and CDR2 are SEHNR and FQNEAQ (reference sequence). The CDR3 is 14 residues long. Trimming removed 3 bases from V and 2 bases from J; junction bases left unmatched: 2. CDR3: CASSFWTGQETQYF. The CDR3 region has the DNA TGTGCCAGCAGCTTTTGGACAGGGCAAGAGACCCAGTACTTC.

V is TRBV5-1 and J is TRBJ1-3; D is ambiguous. V was clipped by 4 bases and J by 0 bases, with 11 bases between them. The CDR3 is 15 residues long. CDR1 and CDR2 from the germline V gene are SGHRS and YFSETQ. CDR3 nucleotides: TGCGCCAGCAGCCCAACATCATACTCTGGAAACACCATATATTTT. Protein product: CASSPTSYSGNTIYF.

This chain links TRBV4-2 with TRBJ2-5, with 9 bases matching TRBD2. With 0 bases clipped from V and 5 bases from J, the junction kept 10 bases outside the gene matches. CDR1 is LGHNA, CDR2 YNFKEQ, per germline. This CDR3 is 17 amino acids long. CDR3 region: CASSQDGPIAGEETQYF. CDR3 DNA: TGTGCCAGCAGCCAAGACGGTCCCATAGCGGGGGAGGAGACCCAGTACTTC.

The V gene is TRBV9, the J gene TRBJ1-2; D is unresolved. V was trimmed by 2 bases and J by 1 base, leaving 6 bases between them. This CDR3 contains 13 residues. The V gene's germline CDR1 is SGDLS and CDR2 YYNGEE. CDR3 DNA: TGTGCCAGCAGCGTGCTCAGTAACTATGGCTACACCTTC. This translates into CASSVLSNYGYTF.

V is TRBV5-8 and J is TRBJ2-6; D is unresolved. Germline V gene sequence: CDR1 SGHTS, CDR2 YDEGEE. V was clipped by 1 base and J by 0 bases, with 5 bases between them. This CDR3 spans 15 amino acids. DNA for the CDR3: TGTGCCAGCAGCTTGATCAGCTCTGGGGCCAACGTCCTGACTTTC. Amino acid sequence: CASSLISSGANVLTF.

The rearrangement joins TRBV20-1 to TRBJ2-5; D is uncertain. From germline, CDR1 is DFQATT and CDR2 SNEGSKA (reference sequence). CDR3 length equals 11 residues. Trimming took 8 bases from V and 2 from J, leaving 9 bases between them. This CDR3 reads CSLLVQETQYF. CDR3 coding DNA: TGCAGTCTTTTAGTGCAAGAGACCCAGTACTTC.

DNA of the CDR3: TGTGCCACCCGCCGAGGGACAGGAGACACAGATACGCAGTATTTT. It translates to CATRRGTGDTDTQYF. V and J are TRBV24-1 and TRBJ2-3; 8 bases align to TRBD1. The CDR3 runs 15 residues. V lost 9 bases and J lost 2; bases outside the gene matches: 9. CDR1 is KGHDR and CDR2 is SFDVKD in the germline V gene.

V is TRBV5-1 and J is TRBJ1-3; D might be TRBD1 (5 bases). Germline CDR1 reads SGHRS; CDR2 reads YFSETQ. The CDR3 has 13 amino acids. V was trimmed by 5 bases and J by 4 bases, leaving 10 bases between them. The CDR3 protein is CASSGAEGNTIYF. The CDR3 nucleotides read TGCGCCAGCAGTGGGGCCGAGGGAAACACCATATATTTT. Full variable domain (remainder filled in from reference TRBV5-1 and TRBJ1-3): KAGVTQTPRYLIKTRGQQVTLSCSPISGHRSVSWYQQTPGQGLQFLFEYFSETQRNKGNFPGRFSGRQFSNSRSEMNVSTLELGDSALYLCASSGAEGNTIYFGEGSWLTVV.

V usage is TRBV6-2 or TRBV6-3 and J usage is TRBJ1-1, with D perhaps TRBD1 (6 bases). This CDR3 region has 15 residues. Between the trimmed V and J ends, which lost 1 base and 5 bases, there was a span of 14 bases. In germline, CDR1 is MNHEY, CDR2 SVGEGT. The CDR3 region is CASSYFLGARTEAFF. For the CDR3, the DNA is TGTGCCAGCAGTTACTTTTTGGGGGCGCGGACTGAAGCTTTCTTT.